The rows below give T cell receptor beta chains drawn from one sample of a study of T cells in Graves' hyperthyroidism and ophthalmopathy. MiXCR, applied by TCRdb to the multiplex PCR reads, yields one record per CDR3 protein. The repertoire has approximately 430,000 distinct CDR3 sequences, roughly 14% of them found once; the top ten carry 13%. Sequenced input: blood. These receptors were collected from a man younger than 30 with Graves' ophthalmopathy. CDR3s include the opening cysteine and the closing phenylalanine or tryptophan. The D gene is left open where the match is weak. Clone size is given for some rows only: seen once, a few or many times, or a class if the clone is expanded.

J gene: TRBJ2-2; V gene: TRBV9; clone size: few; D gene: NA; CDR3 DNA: TGTGCCAGCAGCGTCGACACCTACTTTACCGGGGAGCTGTTTTTT; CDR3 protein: CASSVDTYFTGELFF
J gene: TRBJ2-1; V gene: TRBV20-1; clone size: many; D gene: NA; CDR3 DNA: TGCAGTGCTAGAGATCTTCTCAATGAGCAGTTCTTC; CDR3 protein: CSARDLLNEQFF
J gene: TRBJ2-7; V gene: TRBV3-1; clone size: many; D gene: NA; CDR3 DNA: TGTGCCAGCAGCCAAGACCAGGGCTACGAGCAGTACTTC; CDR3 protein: CASSQDQGYEQYF
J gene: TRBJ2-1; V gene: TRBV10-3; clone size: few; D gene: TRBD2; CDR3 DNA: TGTGCCATCAGTGACAGGACTAGCGGGGTTCCTAATGAGCAGTTCTTC; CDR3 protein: CAISDRTSGVPNEQFF
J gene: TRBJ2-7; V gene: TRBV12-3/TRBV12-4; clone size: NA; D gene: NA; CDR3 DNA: TGTGCCAGCACTGGGACGGGGTCCTACGAGCAGTACTTC; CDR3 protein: CASTGTGSYEQYF
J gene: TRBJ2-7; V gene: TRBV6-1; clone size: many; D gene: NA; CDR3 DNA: TGTGCCAGCACTCCTCTCGAGGGCGGCGAGCAGTACTTC; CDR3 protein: CASTPLEGGEQYF
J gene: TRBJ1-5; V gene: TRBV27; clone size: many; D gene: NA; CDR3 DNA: TGTGCCAGCAGTTTGTTAGGTCAGCCCCAGCATTTT; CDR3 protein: CASSLLGQPQHF
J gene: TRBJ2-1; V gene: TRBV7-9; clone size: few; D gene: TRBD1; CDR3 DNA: TGTGCCAGCAGCTTTCTGCAGGGGGCCAACAATGAGCAGTTCTTC; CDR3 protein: CASSFLQGANNEQFF
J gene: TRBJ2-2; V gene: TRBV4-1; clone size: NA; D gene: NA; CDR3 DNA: TGCGCCAGCAGCCAAACCAGGGGCGCGAACACCGGGGAGCTGTTTTTT; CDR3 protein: CASSQTRGANTGELFF
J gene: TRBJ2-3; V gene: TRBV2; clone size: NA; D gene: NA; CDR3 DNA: TGTGCCAGCCGGGGGGCCTGGGCAGATACGCAGTATTTT; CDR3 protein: CASRGAWADTQYF
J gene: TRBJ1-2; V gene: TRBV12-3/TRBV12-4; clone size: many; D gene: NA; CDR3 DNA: TGTGCCAGCATGGGAGGGTTCGGTGGCTACACCTTC; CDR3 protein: CASMGGFGGYTF
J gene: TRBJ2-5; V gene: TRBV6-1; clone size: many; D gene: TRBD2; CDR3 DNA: TGTGCCAGCAGCTTAAGCGGGAGCGAAGAGACCCAGTACTTC; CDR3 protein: CASSLSGSEETQYF
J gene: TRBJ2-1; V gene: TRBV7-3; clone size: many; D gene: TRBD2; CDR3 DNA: TGTGCCAGCAGCTTAATTCTCTCGGGCGGGAGTATGGGTAGAAATGAGCAGTTCTTC; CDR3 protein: CASSLILSGGSMGRNEQFF
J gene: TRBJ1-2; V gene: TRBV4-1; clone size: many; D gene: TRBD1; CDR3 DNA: TGCGCCAGCAACCAGGTTGGGTACAGGGGGCGACACTATGGCTACACCTTC; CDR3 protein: CASNQVGYRGRHYGYTF
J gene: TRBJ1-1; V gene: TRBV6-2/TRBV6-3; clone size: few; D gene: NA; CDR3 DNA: TGTGCCAGCAGTTCAGGGGAAACTGAAGCTTTCTTT; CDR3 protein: CASSSGETEAFF
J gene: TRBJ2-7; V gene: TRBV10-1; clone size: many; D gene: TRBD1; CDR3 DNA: TGCGCCAGCATCCTCGTAGGGGGCAATCCCTTCGAGCAGTACTTC; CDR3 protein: CASILVGGNPFEQYF
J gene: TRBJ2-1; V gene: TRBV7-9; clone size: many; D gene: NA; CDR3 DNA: TGTGCCAGCAGCGCACGCCGGGGGCAATACAATGAGCAGTTCTTC; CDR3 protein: CASSARRGQYNEQFF
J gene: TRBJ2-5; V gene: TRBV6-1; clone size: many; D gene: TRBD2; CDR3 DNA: TGTGCCAGCAGTGCAACGCTAGCGGGGCAAGAGACCCAGTACTTC; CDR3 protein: CASSATLAGQETQYF
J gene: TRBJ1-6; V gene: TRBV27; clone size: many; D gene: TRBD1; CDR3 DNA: TGTGCCAGCAGACCCGGGACAGGGACTAATTCACCCCTCCACTTT; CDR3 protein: CASRPGTGTNSPLHF
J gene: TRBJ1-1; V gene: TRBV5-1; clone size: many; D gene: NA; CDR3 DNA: TGCGCCAGCAGCTTGGGAACAGGGAGCACTGAAGCTTTCTTT; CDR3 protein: CASSLGTGSTEAFF
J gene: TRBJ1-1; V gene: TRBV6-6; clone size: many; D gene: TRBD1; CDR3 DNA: TGTGCCAGCAGTTACATGACAGGGGGCTACACTGAAGCTTTCTTT; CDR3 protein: CASSYMTGGYTEAFF
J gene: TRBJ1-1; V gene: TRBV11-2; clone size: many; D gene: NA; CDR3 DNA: TGTGCCAGCAGCTTACTAGGGAACACTGAAGCTTTCTTT; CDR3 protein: CASSLLGNTEAFF